Presented here are 26 T cell receptor beta chains from one specimen sequenced in a study of OX40 agonist ivuxolimab in advanced cancers. The method was immunoSEQ multiplex PCR; TCRdb's version includes in-frame clones alone and lacks a portion of them. The sample has roughly 80,000 clones, around nine tenths seen once. Specimen: CD4+ or CD8+ T cells sorted from blood, collected in a trial of the OX40 agonist ivuxolimab. These receptors originate from an adult with an advanced solid tumor such as melanoma, head and neck, liver or kidney cancer.

J is TRBJ2-1 and V is TRBV11-3; D ambiguous. The germline V and J ends were trimmed by 1 base and 9 bases, with 10 bases remaining between them. This CDR3 region has 13 residues. CDR1 is SGHNT, CDR2 YENEEA, per germline. CDR3 in amino acids: CASSLGMEREQFF. Here the CDR3 DNA reads TGTGCCAGCAGCTTAGGCATGGAGCGTGAGCAGTTCTTC.

The V gene is TRBV19, the J gene TRBJ1-2; TRBD1 aligns across 11 bases. J gave up 2 bases and V 6 bases, and 2 bases lay outside the gene matches. This CDR3 region has 14 residues. CDR1 is LNHDA, CDR2 SQIVND, per germline (reference sequence). The CDR3 DNA reads TGTGCCAGTAGGAGGGACAGGGGGAACTATGGCTACACCTTC. Translation gives CASRRDRGNYGYTF.

This clone was seen a few times. The genes are TRBV5-1 and TRBJ2-2; TRBD2 might be the D (5 bases). Per the germline V gene, CDR1 is SGHRS and CDR2 is YFSETQ. This CDR3 has 15 residues. Between the trimmed V and J ends, which lost 4 bases and 4 bases, there was a span of 14 bases. Here the CDR3 reads CASSEGGGGTGELFF. The CDR3 DNA reads TGCGCCAGCAGCGAAGGTGGAGGTGGCACCGGGGAGCTGTTTTTT. Drawing the rest from reference TRBV5-1 and TRBJ2-2, the complete variable domain is KAGVTQTPRYLIKTRGQQVTLSCSPISGHRSVSWYQQTPGQGLQFLFEYFSETQRNKGNFPGRFSGRQFSNSRSEMNVSTLELGDSALYLCASSEGGGGTGELFFGEGSRLTVL.

This rearrangement joins TRBV5-1 to TRBJ2-1, with D perhaps assigned TRBD1 or TRBD2 (6 bases each). V lost 0 bases to trimming and J lost 9 bases, with 13 bases between them. This CDR3 spans 14 amino acids. In germline, CDR1 is SGHRS, CDR2 YFSETQ. The CDR3 region has the DNA TGCGCCAGCAGCTTGGACAGGGAGGATGGTGAGCAGTTCTTC. Translating it yields CASSLDREDGEQFF.

This chain joins TRBV19 and TRBJ1-2, with D possibly matching TRBD1 (5 bases). The V end was cut by 3 bases, the J end by 4 bases, with 9 bases between. Germline V gene sequence: CDR1 LNHDA, CDR2 SQIVND (reference sequence). The CDR3 loop spans 13 amino acids. The CDR3 region is CASSIRGSYGYTF. Written as DNA, the CDR3 is TGTGCCAGTAGTATTCGGGGGAGCTATGGCTACACCTTC.

The chain recombines TRBV28 with TRBJ1-3, with D maybe TRBD1 (5 bases). Germline CDR1 and CDR2: MDHEN and SYDVKM. The CDR3 consists of 15 residues. The germline V and J ends were trimmed by 7 bases and 8 bases, with 21 bases remaining between them. The CDR3 region is CASTLSGPGSDTIYF. CDR3 DNA: TGTGCCAGCACTCTTTCAGGGCCAGGGTCTGACACCATATATTTT.

The V and J genes are TRBV18 and TRBJ2-5, with D hard to call. V lost 6 bases to trimming and J lost 4 bases, with 12 bases between them. The CDR3 is 13 residues long. Germline assignment: CDR1 KGHSH and CDR2 LQKENI. The CDR3 here is CASSPLERETQYF. Written as DNA, the CDR3 is TGTGCCAGCTCTCCCCTAGAGCGAGAGACCCAGTACTTC.

This sequence joins TRBV14 and TRBJ2-2, with D unresolved. Looked up from germline, CDR1 is SGHDN and CDR2 is FVKESK. CDR3 length: 14 residues. The V and J ends lost 1 base and 6 bases respectively, with 9 bases between them. The CDR3, as DNA: TGTGCCAGCAGCCAAGTTGGGCGGTCCGGGGAGCTGTTTTTT. Encoded protein: CASSQVGRSGELFF.

The chain recombines TRBV7-6 with TRBJ2-7; D possibly uses TRBD1 or TRBD2 (5 bases each). Germline V gene lookup returns CDR1 SGHVS and CDR2 FNYEAQ. V was pared by 5 bases and J by 2 bases, with 25 bases between. The CDR3 extends over 18 amino acids. Here the CDR3 DNA reads TGTGCCAGCAGCCCCCGGTGGGGAAGAGGGGACGCCGCCTACGAGCAGTACTTC. Amino acids: CASSPRWGRGDAAYEQYF. Full variable domain (outside the CDR3, taken from reference TRBV7-6 and TRBJ2-7): GAGVSQSPRYKVTKRGQDVALRCDPISGHVSLYWYRQALGQGPEFLTYFNYEAQQDKSGLPNDRFSAERPEGSISTLTIQRTEQRDSAMYRCASSPRWGRGDAAYEQYFGPGTRLTVT.

V is TRBV27 and J is TRBJ1-3, with unresolved D. The CDR3 length is 13 residues. Germline CDR1 and CDR2: MNHEY and SMNVEV (reference sequence). The ends were cut back, 2 bases at V and 0 bases at J, with 2 bases in the middle. The DNA of the CDR3 is TGTGCCAGCAGTTTAGTCTCTGGAAACACCATATATTTT. Translating it yields CASSLVSGNTIYF.

The chain recombines TRBV4-3 with TRBJ2-1, with 8 bases identical to TRBD2. The CDR3 spans 16 residues. V gave up 0 bases and J gave up 6 bases; unmatched junction bases: 7. Germline V CDR1 and CDR2: LGHNA, YSLEER. CDR3 nucleotide sequence: TGCGCCAGCAGCCAAGAAGTTCGGCGGGGGGTCAATGAGCAGTTCTTC. This gives the protein CASSQEVRRGVNEQFF.

The chain joins TRBV7-9 to TRBJ2-1; D is possibly TRBD1 or TRBD2 (6 bases each). The germline V gene encodes CDR1 SEHNR and CDR2 FQNEAQ (reference sequence). V was clipped by 3 bases and J by 10 bases, with 13 bases between them. The CDR3 is 13 amino acids. The CDR3 region is CASSFSGAREQFF. CDR3 nucleotides: TGTGCCAGCAGCTTCTCGGGGGCGCGAGAGCAGTTCTTC.

The chain combines TRBV28 with TRBJ2-3; either TRBD1 or TRBD2 may supply D (5 bases each). Germline CDR1 and CDR2: MDHEN and SYDVKM. The CDR3 length is 14 residues. V lost 2 bases to trimming and J lost 4 bases, with 10 bases between them. CDR3 bases: TGTGCCAGCAGTTTAGGGGGTATAGCAGATACGCAGTATTTT. This gives the protein CASSLGGIADTQYF.

The chain joins TRBV7-3 to TRBJ1-4; no reliable D call. The germline gives CDR1 SGHTA, CDR2 FQGTGA. The CDR3 contains 13 residues. Between the trimmed V and J ends, which lost 6 bases and 5 bases, there was a span of 10 bases. In DNA, the CDR3 is TGTGCCAGCAGGGACTACTCAAATGAAAAACTGTTTTTT. This codes for CASRDYSNEKLFF.

J is TRBJ2-1 and V is TRBV5-6; 8 positions match TRBD2. Trimming at V came to 3 bases and at J to 6 bases, leaving 11 bases not matched to a gene. The CDR3 is made up of 16 amino acids. Germline CDR1 and CDR2: SGHDT and YYEEEE. Here the CDR3 reads CASSSGRARSINEQFF. The CDR3 DNA sequence: TGTGCCAGCAGCTCCGGGAGGGCCCGATCCATCAATGAGCAGTTCTTC.

The rearrangement uses TRBV27 and TRBJ1-2; 9 bases fit TRBD1. Germline CDR1 is MNHEY and CDR2 is SMNVEV (reference sequence). The trim removed 5 bases at V and 4 bases at J, leaving 11 bases unmatched. There are 16 residues in the CDR3. CDR3 sequence: CASSPAGDRVFYGYTF. The CDR3 DNA is TGTGCCAGCAGTCCCGCCGGGGACAGGGTTTTCTATGGCTACACCTTC.

This sequence joins TRBV28 and TRBJ1-5; TRBD1 matches 7 bases. This CDR3 contains 17 residues. Germline loops: CDR1 MDHEN, CDR2 SYDVKM. Trimming removed 3 bases from V and 3 bases from J; junction bases left unmatched: 11. In DNA, the CDR3 is TGTGCCAGCAGTTTGATTTCGGGCACAGGGGCCAATCAGCCCCAGCATTTT. This translates into CASSLISGTGANQPQHF.

V usage is TRBV10-3 and J usage is TRBJ2-2; tentative D call: TRBD2 (6 bases). This CDR3 is 19 amino acids long. Per germline, CDR1 ENHRY and CDR2 SYGVKD. Trimming shortened V by 3 bases and J by 1 base, and 21 bases separated the two germline ends. The CDR3 reads CAISDGGFAAGQNTGELFF. DNA of the CDR3: TGTGCCATCAGTGACGGGGGTTTCGCGGCAGGGCAGAACACCGGGGAGCTGTTTTTT.

This sequence joins TRBV4-2 and TRBJ1-2; D might be TRBD1 (5 bases). Germline loops: CDR1 LGHNA, CDR2 YNFKEQ. The CDR3 totals 14 residues. V lost 0 bases to trimming and J lost 4 bases, with 9 bases between them. CDR3 coding DNA: TGTGCCAGCAGCCAAGAGTTAAGGGGCTATGGCTACACCTTC. Its translation: CASSQELRGYGYTF.

Of note for this clone: Other DNA sequences of this sample code for an identical CDR3. This chain links TRBV11-3 with TRBJ2-2; D gene uncertain. V lost 9 bases to trimming and J lost 0 bases, with 5 bases between them. Germline V gene sequence: CDR1 SGHNT, CDR2 YENEEA. The CDR3 sequence is 12 residues long. The CDR3 bases are TGTGCCAGTTCCCCGAACACCGGGGAGCTGTTTTTT. Protein: CASSPNTGELFF.

The chain combines TRBV7-2 with TRBJ1-1; 7 nucleotides line up with TRBD1. This CDR3 has 14 residues. V shed 4 bases and J 3 bases; nucleotides not matched to a gene: 5. Germline CDR1 is SGHTA and CDR2 is FQGNSA. The CDR3 DNA reads as TGTGCCAGCAGCTCACGCAGGGGGGACACTGAAGCTTTCTTT. Its protein is CASSSRRGDTEAFF.

The chain joins TRBV7-9 to TRBJ2-2; TRBD1 agrees at 10 bases. CDR1 and CDR2 from the germline V gene are SEHNR and FQNEAQ (reference sequence). CDR3 length: 16 amino acids. V lost 4 bases, J lost 5 bases, and 7 bases stayed unmatched. The CDR3 spells CASSYPDRGDTGELFF. The CDR3 nucleotides are TGTGCCAGCAGCTATCCGGACAGGGGGGATACCGGGGAGCTGTTTTTT.

This chain uses TRBV7-3 with TRBJ2-5, with a possible D match to TRBD1 (6 bases). The CDR3 covers 13 residues. Trimming removed 2 bases at V and 6 bases at J, with 10 bases between. Looked up from germline, CDR1 is SGHTA and CDR2 is FQGTGA. The CDR3 spells CASSLDRQKTQYF. The CDR3 nucleotides read TGTGCCAGCAGCTTAGACAGGCAGAAGACCCAGTACTTC.

The chain combines TRBV5-6 with TRBJ2-1; unclear D gene. CDR1 SGHDT and CDR2 YYEEEE come from the germline V gene. V lost 5 bases to trimming and J lost 7 bases, with 10 bases between them. This CDR3 comprises 12 residues. The CDR3 DNA is TGTGCCAGCAGTTTAGAGTCGAATGAGCAGTTCTTC. Translated: CASSLESNEQFF.

This chain connects TRBV28 to TRBJ2-1, with 9 bases identical to TRBD1. CDR3 size: 18 residues. From germline, CDR1 is MDHEN and CDR2 SYDVKM. Trimming removed 6 bases from V and 5 bases from J; junction bases left unmatched: 17. Here the CDR3 reads CASSPPRDRAWINNEQFF. DNA of the CDR3: TGTGCCAGCAGCCCCCCGAGGGACAGGGCATGGATTAACAATGAGCAGTTCTTC.

V and J are TRBV5-1 and TRBJ1-6; D gene uncertain. Germline CDR1 reads SGHRS; CDR2 reads YFSETQ. The CDR3 extends over 12 amino acids. The V end lost 8 bases, the J end lost 9 bases, and 12 bases lay between the germline ends. The CDR3 protein is CARSARGSPLHF. As DNA, the CDR3 is TGCGCCAGGAGTGCGCGAGGTTCACCCCTCCACTTT.